The present entry profiles one T cell receptor (beta chain) with its context. Produced via immunoSEQ multiplex PCR; TCRdb's table is partial and in-frame only. Found here are over 450,000 clones, roughly 74% of them singletons; the top ten hold approximately 0.013%. The source of the sample is a study of shared T cell receptors in the human thymus. V was clipped by 2 bases and J by 0 bases; unmatched bases: 10. From germline, CDR1 is SEHNR and CDR2 FQNEAQ (reference sequence). The CDR3 covers 19 residues. These data also formed part of another study, on human thymus T cells. Turning to that study: Corrective cardiac operations yielded the resected thymus tissue. Thymic and blood repertoires appeared to carry a bias in their V and J gene usage. Related reports documented highly overlapping thymic repertoires among unrelated individuals.

V and J are TRBV7-9 and TRBJ2-6; 7 bases match TRBD1. The specimen sequenced was thymocytes. This receptor was taken from a boy younger than two with a congenital heart defect. This CDR3 reads CASSLRLGTAVSGANVLTF. CDR3 coding DNA: TGTGCCAGCAGCTTACGGCTTGGGACAGCAGTCTCTGGGGCCAACGTCCTGACTTTC.